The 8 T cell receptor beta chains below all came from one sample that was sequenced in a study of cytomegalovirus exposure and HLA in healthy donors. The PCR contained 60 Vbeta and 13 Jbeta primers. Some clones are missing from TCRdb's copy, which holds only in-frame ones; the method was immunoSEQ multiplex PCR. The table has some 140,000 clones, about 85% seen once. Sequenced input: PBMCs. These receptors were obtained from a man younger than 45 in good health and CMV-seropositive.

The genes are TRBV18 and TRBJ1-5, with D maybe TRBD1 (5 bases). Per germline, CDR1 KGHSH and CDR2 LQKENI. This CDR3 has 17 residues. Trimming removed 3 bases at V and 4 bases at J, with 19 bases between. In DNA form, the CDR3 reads TGTGCCAGCTCACCTCCAAAGGTAACAGGTATTAATCAGCCCCAGCATTTT. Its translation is CASSPPKVTGINQPQHF.

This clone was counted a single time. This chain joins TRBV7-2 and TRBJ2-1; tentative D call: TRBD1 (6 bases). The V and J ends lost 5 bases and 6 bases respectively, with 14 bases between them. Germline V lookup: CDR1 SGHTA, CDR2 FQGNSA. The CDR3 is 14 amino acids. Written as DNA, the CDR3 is TGTGCCAGCAGCACCCCCTCAGGGGCCAATGAGCAGTTCTTC. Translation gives CASSTPSGANEQFF. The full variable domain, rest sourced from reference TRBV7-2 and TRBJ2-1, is GAGVSQSPSNKVTEKGKDVELRCDPISGHTALYWYRQSLGQGLEFLIYFQGNSAPDKSGLPSDRFSAERTGGSVSTLTIQRTQQEDSAVYLCASSTPSGANEQFFGPGTRLTVL.

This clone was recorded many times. The CDR3 DNA reads as TGTGCCAGCAGCTTATGGAGGGGGGCAGGGGGTGGCACTGAAGCTTTCTTT. It specifies CASSLWRGAGGGTEAFF. This chain links TRBV7-9 with TRBJ1-1; TRBD1 matches at 7 bases. Germline values: CDR1 SEHNR, CDR2 FQNEAQ (reference sequence). The CDR3 extends over 17 amino acids. The ends lost 2 bases at V and 4 bases at J; junction bases unmatched: 13.

CDR3 DNA: TGTGCCTGGACTAGCGGGTCCTACGAGCAGTACTTC. Its protein is CAWTSGSYEQYF. The J gene is TRBJ2-5, the V gene TRBV30; 8 nucleotides line up with TRBD2. The J call is uncertain, as TRBJ2-7 better fits the DNA end. Germline loops: CDR1 GTSNPN, CDR2 SVGIG (reference sequence). This CDR3 spans 12 amino acids.

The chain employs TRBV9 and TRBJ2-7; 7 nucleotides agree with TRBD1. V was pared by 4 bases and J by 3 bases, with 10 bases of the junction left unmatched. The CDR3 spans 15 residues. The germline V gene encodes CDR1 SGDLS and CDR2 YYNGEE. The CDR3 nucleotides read TGTGCCAGCAGCCCAGCCGGGACAGTGTTCTACGAGCAGTACTTC. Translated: CASSPAGTVFYEQYF. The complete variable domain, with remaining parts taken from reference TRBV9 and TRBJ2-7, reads DSGVTQTPKHLITATGQRVTLRCSPRSGDLSVYWYQQSLDQGLQFLIQYYNGEERAKGNILERFSAQQFPDLHSELNLSSLELGDSALYFCASSPAGTVFYEQYFGPGTRLTVT.

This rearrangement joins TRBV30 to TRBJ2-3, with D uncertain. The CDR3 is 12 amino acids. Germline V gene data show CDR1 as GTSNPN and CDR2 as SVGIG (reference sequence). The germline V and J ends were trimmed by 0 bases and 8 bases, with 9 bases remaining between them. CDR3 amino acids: CAWSVTSGTQYF. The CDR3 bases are TGTGCCTGGAGTGTAACATCAGGTACGCAGTATTTT.

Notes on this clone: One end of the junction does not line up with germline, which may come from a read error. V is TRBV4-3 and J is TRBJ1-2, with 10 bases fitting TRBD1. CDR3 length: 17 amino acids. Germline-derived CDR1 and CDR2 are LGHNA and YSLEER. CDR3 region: CASSQAYRQGATYGHTF. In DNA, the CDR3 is TGCGCCAGCAGCCAAGCATATCGACAGGGGGCGACCTATGGCCACACCTTC.

The CDR3 DNA reads TGTGCCAGCGGACAGGGGGCGGGGTACGAGCAGTACTTC. It translates to CASGQGAGYEQYF. V is TRBV19 and J is TRBJ2-7; TRBD1 matches 11 bases. Trimming at V came to 9 bases and at J to 4 bases, leaving 5 bases not matched to a gene. Germline V gives CDR1 LNHDA, CDR2 SQIVND (reference sequence). This CDR3 comprises 13 residues.